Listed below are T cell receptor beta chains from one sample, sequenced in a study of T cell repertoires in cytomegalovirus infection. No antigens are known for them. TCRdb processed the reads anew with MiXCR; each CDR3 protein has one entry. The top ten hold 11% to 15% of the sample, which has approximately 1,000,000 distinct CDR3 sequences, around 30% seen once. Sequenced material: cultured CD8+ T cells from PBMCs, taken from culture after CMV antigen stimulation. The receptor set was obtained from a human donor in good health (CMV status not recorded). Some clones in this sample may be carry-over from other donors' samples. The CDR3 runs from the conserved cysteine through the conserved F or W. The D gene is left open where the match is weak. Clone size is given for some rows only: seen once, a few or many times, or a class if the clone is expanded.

cdr3_aa: CASSLAGAYTGGLFF; cdr3_nt: TGTGCCAGCAGCTTGGCGGGGGCCTACACCGGGGGGCTGTTTTTT; v_call: TRBV7-8; d_call: -; j_call: TRBJ2-2; clone_size: many
cdr3_aa: CASSTGQTNYGYTF; cdr3_nt: TGTGCCAGCAGCACAGGACAGACCAACTATGGCTACACCTTC; v_call: TRBV6-6; d_call: -; j_call: TRBJ1-2; clone_size: few
cdr3_aa: CASSLSWNEQFF; cdr3_nt: TGTGCCAGCAGCTTATCTTGGAATGAGCAGTTCTTC; v_call: TRBV7-2; d_call: -; j_call: TRBJ2-1; clone_size: many
cdr3_aa: CASSPWGPTSTDTRYF; cdr3_nt: TGTGCCAGCAGTCCCTGGGGGCCCACAAGCACAGATACGCGGTATTTT; v_call: TRBV2; d_call: -; j_call: TRBJ2-3; clone_size: -
cdr3_aa: CATSFTRARNQPQHF; cdr3_nt: TGTGCCACCAGCTTCACCAGGGCCCGCAATCAGCCCCAGCATTTT; v_call: TRBV15; d_call: -; j_call: TRBJ1-5; clone_size: few
cdr3_aa: CASSEPGQGVEKLFF; cdr3_nt: TGTGCCAGCAGCGAGCCGGGACAGGGGGTTGAAAAACTGTTTTTT; v_call: TRBV7-9; d_call: TRBD1; j_call: TRBJ1-4; clone_size: many
cdr3_aa: CASKWTARGDQPQHF; cdr3_nt: TGTGCCAGCAAATGGACAGCCAGGGGCGATCAGCCCCAGCATTTT; v_call: TRBV2; d_call: -; j_call: TRBJ1-5; clone_size: once
cdr3_aa: CASREPPYNSPLHF; cdr3_nt: TGTGCCAGCAGAGAACCCCCCTATAATTCACCCCTCCACTTT; v_call: TRBV7-9; d_call: -; j_call: TRBJ1-6; clone_size: few
cdr3_aa: CASSLTDGNTEAFF; cdr3_nt: TGTGCCAGCAGTTTAACGGACGGTAACACTGAAGCTTTCTTT; v_call: TRBV12-3/TRBV12-4; d_call: -; j_call: TRBJ1-1; clone_size: many
cdr3_aa: CASSPGHSPSYEQYF; cdr3_nt: TGTGCCAGCAGTCCCGGACACTCTCCCTCATACGAGCAGTACTTC; v_call: TRBV5-4; d_call: -; j_call: TRBJ2-7; clone_size: few
cdr3_aa: CASSQDPGGVYGYTF; cdr3_nt: TGCGCCAGCAGCCAAGATCCAGGGGGCGTATATGGCTACACCTTC; v_call: TRBV4-3; d_call: TRBD1; j_call: TRBJ1-2; clone_size: -
cdr3_aa: CASSGSTGAEETQYF; cdr3_nt: TGTGCCAGCAGCGGATCGACAGGGGCTGAGGAGACCCAGTACTTC; v_call: TRBV7-9; d_call: TRBD1; j_call: TRBJ2-5; clone_size: many